The 5 T cell receptor beta chains presented below share a single source sample, sequenced in a study of T cells in Graves' hyperthyroidism and ophthalmopathy. RNA transcripts were the template for amplifying TCR beta CDR3 regions. HTBI primers were employed in a first-round RT-PCR of the TCR CDR3. MiXCR was run by TCRdb on the multiplex PCR reads, yielding one entry per CDR3 protein. The sample includes 40,000 or so distinct CDR3 sequences, around 48% seen only once; the top ten take approximately 6.2%. Specimen: blood. All receptors come from a woman aged 45-65 years with Graves' hyperthyroidism that later progressed to Graves' ophthalmopathy.

This clonotype is medium-sized in the sample. The V gene is TRBV7-3, the J gene TRBJ2-7; D could derive from TRBD1 or TRBD2 (6 bases each). This CDR3 has 14 residues. Germline lookup yields CDR1 SGHTA and CDR2 FQGTGA. V lost 5 bases, J lost 5 bases, and 16 bases lay in between. Here the CDR3 reads CASSGGGPPDEQYF. For the CDR3, the DNA is TGTGCCAGCAGCGGAGGGGGACCGCCTGACGAGCAGTACTTC.

This clonotype was seen at least ten times. The chain is built from TRBV6-1 and TRBJ1-2, with a tentative D call TRBD1 (5 bases). Trimming shortened V by 8 bases and J by 4 bases, and 8 bases separated the two germline ends. From germline, CDR1 is MNHNS and CDR2 SASEGT. CDR3 length: 11 amino acids. This CDR3 is CASVDIYGYTF. CDR3 sequence (DNA): TGTGCCAGCGTGGACATCTATGGCTACACCTTC.

At least ten counts were recorded for this clonotype. The chain couples TRBV5-1 to TRBJ1-1, with TRBD1 as a possible D gene (6 bases). Germline CDR1 and CDR2: SGHRS and YFSETQ. Trimming stripped 2 bases from V and 4 bases from J, with 9 bases between. This CDR3 has 13 amino acids. CDR3 coding DNA: TGCGCCAGCAGCTTTACAGGGATCACTGAAGCTTTCTTT. Protein product: CASSFTGITEAFF.

By share, this clonotype ranks as medium-sized. The J gene is TRBJ2-5, the V gene TRBV20-1, with D perhaps matching TRBD2 (5 bases). There are 15 residues in the CDR3. In germline, CDR1 is DFQATT, CDR2 SNEGSKA (reference sequence). Trimming left V 0 bases short and J 5 bases short, with 16 bases between. The CDR3 coding sequence is TGCAGTGCTAGAGATTTGAGCGGAGAAGGGGAGACCCAGTACTTC. It translates to CSARDLSGEGETQYF.

Sample share makes this clonotype medium-sized. The rearrangement joins TRBV7-2 to TRBJ2-7, with D possibly called TRBD1 or TRBD2 (5 bases each). Germline V lookup: CDR1 SGHTA, CDR2 FQGNSA. The ends were cut back, 5 bases at V and 0 bases at J, with 14 bases in the middle. The CDR3 extends over 15 amino acids. This CDR3 reads CASSPGTLSSYEQYF. The CDR3 bases are TGTGCCAGCAGCCCCGGGACGTTGAGCTCCTACGAGCAGTACTTC.